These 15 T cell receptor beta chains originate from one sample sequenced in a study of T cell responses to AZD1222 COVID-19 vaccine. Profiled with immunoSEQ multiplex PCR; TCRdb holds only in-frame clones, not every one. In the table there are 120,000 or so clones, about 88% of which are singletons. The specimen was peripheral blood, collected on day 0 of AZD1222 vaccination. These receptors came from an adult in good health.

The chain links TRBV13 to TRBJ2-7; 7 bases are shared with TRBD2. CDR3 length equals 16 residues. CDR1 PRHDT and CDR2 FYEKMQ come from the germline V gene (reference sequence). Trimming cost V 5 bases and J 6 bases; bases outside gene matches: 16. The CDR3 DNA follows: TGTGCCAGCAGCCCCCTAGGACTGGCGGGAGCGGGCGAGCAGTACTTC. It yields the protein CASSPLGLAGAGEQYF.

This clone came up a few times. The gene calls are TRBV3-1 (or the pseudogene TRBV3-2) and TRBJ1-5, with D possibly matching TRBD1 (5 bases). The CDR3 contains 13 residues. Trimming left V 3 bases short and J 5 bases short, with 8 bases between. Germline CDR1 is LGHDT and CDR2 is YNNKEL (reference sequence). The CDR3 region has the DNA TGTGCCAGCAGCCACGGGGGGGATCAGCCCCAGCATTTT. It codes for CASSHGGDQPQHF.

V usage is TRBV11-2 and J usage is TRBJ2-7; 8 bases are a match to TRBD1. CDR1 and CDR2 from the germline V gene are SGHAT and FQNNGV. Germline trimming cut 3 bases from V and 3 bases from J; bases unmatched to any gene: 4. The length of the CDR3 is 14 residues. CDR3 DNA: TGTGCCAGCAGCTTTGACAGGGGCGACTACGAGCAGTACTTC. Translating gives CASSFDRGDYEQYF. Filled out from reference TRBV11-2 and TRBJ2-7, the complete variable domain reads EAGVAQSPRYKIIEKRQSVAFWCNPISGHATLYWYQQILGQGPKLLIQFQNNGVVDDSQLPKDRFSAERLKGVDSTLKIQPAKLEDSAVYLCASSFDRGDYEQYFGPGTRLTVT.

Here the CDR3 DNA reads TGCGCCAGCAGCTTGACAGCGGGAGGCCCCGGGGAGCTGTTTTTT. Amino acid sequence: CASSLTAGGPGELFF. The chain combines TRBV5-1 with TRBJ2-2; 9 bases align to TRBD2. The CDR3 has 15 residues. V dropped 1 base and J dropped 6; count of bases not matched to a gene: 4. Per germline, CDR1 SGHRS and CDR2 YFSETQ.

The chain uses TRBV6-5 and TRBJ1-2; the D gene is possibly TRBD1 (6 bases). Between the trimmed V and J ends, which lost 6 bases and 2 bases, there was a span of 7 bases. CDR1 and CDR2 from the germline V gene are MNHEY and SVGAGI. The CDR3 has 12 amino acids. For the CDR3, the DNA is TGTGCCAGCAGGGGGGCGAACTATGGCTACACCTTC. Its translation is CASRGANYGYTF.

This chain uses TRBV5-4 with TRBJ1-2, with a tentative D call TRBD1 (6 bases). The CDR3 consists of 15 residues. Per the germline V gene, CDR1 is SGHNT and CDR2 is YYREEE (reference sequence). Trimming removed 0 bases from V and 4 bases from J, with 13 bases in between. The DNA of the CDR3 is TGTGCCAGCAGCTTGGGCAATACAGGGACCTATGGCTACACCTTC. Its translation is CASSLGNTGTYGYTF.

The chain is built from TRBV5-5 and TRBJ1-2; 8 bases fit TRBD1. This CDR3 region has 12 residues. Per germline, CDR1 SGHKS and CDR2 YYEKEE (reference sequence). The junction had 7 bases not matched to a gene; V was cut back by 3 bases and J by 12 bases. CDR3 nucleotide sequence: TGTGCCAGCAGCTCGAGGACAGGGCCCAACACCTTC. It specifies CASSSRTGPNTF.

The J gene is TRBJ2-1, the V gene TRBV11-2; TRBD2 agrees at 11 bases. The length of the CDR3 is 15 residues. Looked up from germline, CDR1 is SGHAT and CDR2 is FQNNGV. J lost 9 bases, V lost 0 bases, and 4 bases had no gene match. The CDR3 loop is CASSLDPLAGVEQFF. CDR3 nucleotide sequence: TGTGCCAGCAGCTTAGATCCACTAGCGGGGGTTGAGCAGTTCTTC.

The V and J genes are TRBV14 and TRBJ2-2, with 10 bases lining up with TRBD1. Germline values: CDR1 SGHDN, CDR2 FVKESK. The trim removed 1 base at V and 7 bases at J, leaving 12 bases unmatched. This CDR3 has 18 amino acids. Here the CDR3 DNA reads TGTGCCAGCAGCCAAGGTTTGAGGGACAGGGGAAAAGGCGGGGAGCTGTTTTTT. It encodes CASSQGLRDRGKGGELFF.

CDR3 sequence reads: CASSYDRLGAEAFF. DNA for the CDR3: TGTGCCAGCAGTTACGACAGGCTGGGGGCTGAAGCTTTCTTT. This chain joins TRBV6-5 and TRBJ1-1; perhaps TRBD1 as D (6 bases). Germline assignment: CDR1 MNHEY and CDR2 SVGAGI. Trimming left V 2 bases short and J 6 bases short, with 13 bases between. This CDR3 has 14 residues.

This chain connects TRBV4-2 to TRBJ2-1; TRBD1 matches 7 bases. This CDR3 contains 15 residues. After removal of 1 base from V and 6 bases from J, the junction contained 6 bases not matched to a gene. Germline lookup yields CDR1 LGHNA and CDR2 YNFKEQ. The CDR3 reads CASSQVDRPSNEQFF. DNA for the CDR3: TGTGCCAGCAGCCAAGTGGACAGGCCTTCCAATGAGCAGTTCTTC.

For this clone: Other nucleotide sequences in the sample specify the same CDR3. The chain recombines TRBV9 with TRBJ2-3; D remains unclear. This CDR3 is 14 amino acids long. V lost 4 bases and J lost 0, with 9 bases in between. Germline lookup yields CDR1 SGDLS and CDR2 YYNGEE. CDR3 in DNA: TGTGCCAGCAGCATTCGGTCCAGCACAGATACGCAGTATTTT. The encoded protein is CASSIRSSTDTQYF.

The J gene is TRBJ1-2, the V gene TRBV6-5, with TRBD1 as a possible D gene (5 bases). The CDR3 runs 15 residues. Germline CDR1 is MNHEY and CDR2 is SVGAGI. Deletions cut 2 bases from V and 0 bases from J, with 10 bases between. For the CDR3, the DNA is TGTGCCAGCAGTTACCAGGACACTCCTAACTATGGCTACACCTTC. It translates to CASSYQDTPNYGYTF.

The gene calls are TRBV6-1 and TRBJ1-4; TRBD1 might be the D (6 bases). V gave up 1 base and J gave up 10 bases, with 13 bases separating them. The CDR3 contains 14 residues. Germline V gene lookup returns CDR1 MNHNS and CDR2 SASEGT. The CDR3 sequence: CASSEVRGIGKLFF. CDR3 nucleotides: TGTGCCAGCAGTGAAGTCAGGGGAATCGGAAAACTGTTTTTT.

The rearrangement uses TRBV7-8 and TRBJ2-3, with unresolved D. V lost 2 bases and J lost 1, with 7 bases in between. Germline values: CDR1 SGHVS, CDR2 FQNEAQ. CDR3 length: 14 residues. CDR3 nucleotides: TGTGCCAGCAGCTTACCGAGAGGCACAGATACGCAGTATTTT. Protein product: CASSLPRGTDTQYF.